Below are 6 T cell receptor beta chains sequenced from a single sample in a study of regulatory T cells in long-lasting Graves disease. Time point denoted: newly diagnosed GD, antithyroid drugs for less than 3 months. PBMC-derived RNA was used for the TCR library. Libraries of TCR beta came from iRepertoire HTBI primers plus Arm-PCR of CDR3 regions. TCRdb re-analysed the multiplex PCR reads in MiXCR, keeping a single row per CDR3 protein. Of 350,000 to 400,000 distinct CDR3 sequences listed, under 20% are singletons. The data were also submitted as part of a second study, on T cells in Graves' hyperthyroidism and ophthalmopathy.

The sequencing used peripheral blood mononuclear cells (PBMCs), collected at new diagnosis, from a patient treated with antithyroid drugs. All receptors derive from a woman under 30 with Graves disease.

In this sample, this clonotype turned up a few times. The chain has TRBV7-9 and TRBJ2-7; D is unclear. V dropped 2 bases and J dropped 1 base, with 3 bases sitting between them. The length of the CDR3 is 12 residues. Germline V gives CDR1 SEHNR, CDR2 FQNEAQ (reference sequence). The CDR3: CASSLKSYEQYF. In nucleotides, the CDR3 is TGTGCCAGCAGCTTAAAGTCCTACGAGCAGTACTTC.

The gene calls are TRBV24-1 and TRBJ2-3, with D perhaps TRBD1 (6 bases). The CDR3 is 16 residues long. Germline V CDR1 and CDR2: KGHDR, SFDVKD. Trimming took 0 bases from V and 5 from J, leaving 14 bases between them. CDR3 nucleotide sequence: TGTGCCACCAGTGATTTGCAGGGGCCTATTGGAGATACGCAGTATTTT. As protein: CATSDLQGPIGDTQYF.

The chain employs TRBV6-1 and TRBJ1-1, with 7 bases fitting TRBD1. Looked up from germline, CDR1 is MNHNS and CDR2 is SASEGT. The CDR3 is made up of 13 amino acids. V shed 2 bases and J 7 bases; nucleotides not matched to a gene: 4. The CDR3 reads CASSERWDSEAFF. CDR3 DNA sequence: TGTGCCAGCAGTGAACGTTGGGACAGTGAAGCTTTCTTT.

This clonotype was counted only a few times. The chain carries TRBV20-1 and TRBJ2-1; perhaps TRBD2 as D (6 bases). CDR1 and CDR2 from the germline V gene are DFQATT and SNEGSKA (reference sequence). V was trimmed by 1 base and J by 7 bases, leaving 14 bases between them. The CDR3 is 14 residues long. For the CDR3, the DNA is TGCAGTGCTAGAGGCTCGGGGGTGGGGAATGAGCAGTTCTTC. Amino acid sequence: CSARGSGVGNEQFF.

This clonotype was found a few times. The rearrangement links TRBV19 to TRBJ2-1; 8 positions agree with TRBD2. Germline values: CDR1 LNHDA, CDR2 SQIVND (reference sequence). There are 16 residues in the CDR3. The V segment lost 1 base and the J segment 5 bases; nucleotides outside the gene matches: 7. CDR3 loop: CASSIVASGGNNEQFF. CDR3 sequence (DNA): TGTGCCAGTAGTATAGTGGCGAGCGGGGGAAACAATGAGCAGTTCTTC.

Only a few counts were recorded for this clonotype. A much more abundant neighbour one base away suggests this may be a read error. The V gene is TRBV20-1, the J gene TRBJ1-5; D gene unclear. Trimming shortened V by 6 bases and J by 1 base, and 19 bases separated the two germline ends. Germline V lookup: CDR1 DFQATT, CDR2 SNEGSKA (reference sequence). The CDR3 runs 16 residues. The chain's CDR3 is CSASPQTVGSNQPQHF. The CDR3 DNA follows: TGCAGTGCCAGCCCTCAGACGGTGGGCAGCAATCAGCCCCAGCATTTT.